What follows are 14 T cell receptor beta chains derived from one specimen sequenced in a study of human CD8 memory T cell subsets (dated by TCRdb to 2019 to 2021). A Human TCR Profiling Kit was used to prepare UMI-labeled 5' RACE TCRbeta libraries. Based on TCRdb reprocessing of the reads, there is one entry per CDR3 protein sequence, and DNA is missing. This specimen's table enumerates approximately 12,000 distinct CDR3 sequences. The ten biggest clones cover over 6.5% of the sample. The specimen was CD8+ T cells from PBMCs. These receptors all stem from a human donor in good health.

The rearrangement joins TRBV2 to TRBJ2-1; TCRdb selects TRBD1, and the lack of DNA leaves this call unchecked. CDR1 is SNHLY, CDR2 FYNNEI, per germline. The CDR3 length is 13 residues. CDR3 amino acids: CATQRGGRNEQFF.

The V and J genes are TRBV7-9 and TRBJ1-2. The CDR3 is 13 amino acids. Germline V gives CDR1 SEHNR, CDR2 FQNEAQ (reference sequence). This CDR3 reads CASSFGSGYGYTF.

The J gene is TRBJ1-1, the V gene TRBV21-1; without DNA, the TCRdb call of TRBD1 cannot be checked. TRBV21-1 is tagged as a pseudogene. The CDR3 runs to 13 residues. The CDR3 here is CASSSPQSGLAFF.

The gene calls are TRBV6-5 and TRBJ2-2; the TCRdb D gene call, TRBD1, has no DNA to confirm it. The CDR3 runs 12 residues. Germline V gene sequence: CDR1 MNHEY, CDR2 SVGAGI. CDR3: CASRPGTGELFF.

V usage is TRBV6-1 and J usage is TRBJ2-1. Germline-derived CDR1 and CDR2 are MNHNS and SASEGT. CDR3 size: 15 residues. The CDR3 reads CASSVFQSTYNEQFF.

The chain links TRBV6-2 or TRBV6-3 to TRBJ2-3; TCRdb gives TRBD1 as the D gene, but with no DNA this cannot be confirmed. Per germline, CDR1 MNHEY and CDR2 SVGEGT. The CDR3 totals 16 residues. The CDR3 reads CASRTIRDRGMDTQYF.

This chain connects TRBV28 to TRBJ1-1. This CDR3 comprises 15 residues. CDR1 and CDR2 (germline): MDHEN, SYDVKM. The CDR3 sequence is CASRGSLTMNTEAFF.

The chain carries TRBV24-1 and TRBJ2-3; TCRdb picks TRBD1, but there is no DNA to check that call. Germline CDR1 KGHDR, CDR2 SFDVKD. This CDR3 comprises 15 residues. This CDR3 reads CATSDRDRIEATQYF.

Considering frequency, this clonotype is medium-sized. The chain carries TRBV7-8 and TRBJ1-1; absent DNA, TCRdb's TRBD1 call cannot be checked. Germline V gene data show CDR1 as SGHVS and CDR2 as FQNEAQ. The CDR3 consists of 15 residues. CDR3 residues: CASSLYEGAQSEAFF. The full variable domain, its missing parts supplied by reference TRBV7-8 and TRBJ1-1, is GAGVSQSPRYKVAKRGQDVALRCDPISGHVSLFWYQQALGQGPEFLTYFQNEAQLDKSGLPSDRFFAERPEGSVSTLKIQRTQQEDSAVYLCASSLYEGAQSEAFFGQGTRLTVV.

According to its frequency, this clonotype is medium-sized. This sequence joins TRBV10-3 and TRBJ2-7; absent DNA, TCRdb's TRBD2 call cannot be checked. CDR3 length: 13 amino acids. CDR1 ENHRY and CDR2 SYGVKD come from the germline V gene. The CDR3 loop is CAISPTSDDEQYF.

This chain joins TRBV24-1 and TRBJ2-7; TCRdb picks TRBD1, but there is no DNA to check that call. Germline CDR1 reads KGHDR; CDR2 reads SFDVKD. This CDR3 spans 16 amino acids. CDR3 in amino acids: CATSDPNTGYGYEQYF.

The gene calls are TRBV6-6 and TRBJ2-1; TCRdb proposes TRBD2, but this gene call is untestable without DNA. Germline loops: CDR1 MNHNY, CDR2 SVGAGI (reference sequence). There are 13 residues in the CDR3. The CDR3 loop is CASSYILRDEQFF.

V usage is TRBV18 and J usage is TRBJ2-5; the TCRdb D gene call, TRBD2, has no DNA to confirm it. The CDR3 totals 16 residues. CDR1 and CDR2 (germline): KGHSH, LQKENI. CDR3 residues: CASSPAPGLRGETQYF.

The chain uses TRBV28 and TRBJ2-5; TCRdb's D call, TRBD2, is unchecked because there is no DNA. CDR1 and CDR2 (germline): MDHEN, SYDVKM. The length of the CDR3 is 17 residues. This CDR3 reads CASSSEDGTSGRETQYF.